Shown below are 26 T cell receptor beta chains from a single sample sequenced in a study of radiotherapy plus CTLA-4 blockade in lung cancer. Profiled with immunoSEQ multiplex PCR; TCRdb holds only in-frame clones, not every one. The data hold 80,000 or so clones, with more than 60% observed a single time. The sequences come from peripheral blood, collected from a patient treated with radiotherapy plus ipilimumab. The receptors here all came from a human donor with non-small cell lung cancer who had a partial response to radiotherapy plus ipilimumab. Some clones in this sample may be carry-over from other donors' samples.

The chain couples TRBV4-3 to TRBJ1-6; 8 bases are a match to TRBD1. V lost 6 bases, J lost 7 bases, and 8 bases stayed unmatched. Germline lookup yields CDR1 LGHNA and CDR2 YSLEER. The CDR3 contains 15 residues. The CDR3 loop is CASSYGTGSNSPLHF. Here the CDR3 DNA reads TGCGCCAGCAGTTACGGGACAGGTTCAAATTCACCCCTCCACTTT.

In this sample, this clone turned up once. CDR3 DNA sequence: TGTGCCAGTCACAGGGGCCGGTACACTGAAGCTTTCTTT. It codes for CASHRGRYTEAFF. The chain has TRBV28 and TRBJ1-1, with 7 bases aligning to TRBD1. Germline V gene lookup returns CDR1 MDHEN and CDR2 SYDVKM. CDR3 length: 13 residues. V trimming: 9 bases; J trimming: 3 bases; junction bases outside the gene matches: 7.

The V and J genes are TRBV19 and TRBJ2-3; 13 nucleotides match TRBD2. There are 14 residues in the CDR3. J was trimmed by 7 bases and V by 3 bases; bases with no gene match: 1. The germline V gene has CDR1 LNHDA and CDR2 SQIVND (reference sequence). In nucleotides, the CDR3 is TGTGCCAGTAGTATGACTAGCGGGAGGAATACGCAGTATTTT. It is translated as CASSMTSGRNTQYF.

This rearrangement joins TRBV19 to TRBJ2-1; 7 bases are a match to TRBD1. Trimming cost V 4 bases and J 0 bases; bases outside gene matches: 6. CDR1 is LNHDA and CDR2 is SQIVND in the germline V gene (reference sequence). This CDR3 comprises 16 residues. This CDR3 reads CASSKQGWGSYNEQFF. For the CDR3, the DNA is TGTGCCAGTAGTAAACAGGGGTGGGGCTCCTACAATGAGCAGTTCTTC. The whole variable domain, remainder taken from reference TRBV19 and TRBJ2-1, is DGGITQSPKYLFRKEGQNVTLSCEQNLNHDAMYWYRQDPGQGLRLIYYSQIVNDFQKGDIAEGYSVSREKKESFPLTVTSAQKNPTAFYLCASSKQGWGSYNEQFFGPGTRLTVL.

As DNA, the CDR3 is TGTGCCTGGACCCCAAGAGGGAGGAACACTGAAGCTTTCTTT. This gives the protein CAWTPRGRNTEAFF. The chain employs TRBV30 and TRBJ1-1; D not certain. Germline CDR1 reads GTSNPN; CDR2 reads SVGIG (reference sequence). V shed 4 bases and J shed 1 base, with 13 bases lying between them. The CDR3 spans 14 residues.

In DNA, the CDR3 is TGTGCCAGCTCACCGAATCTGGGCCCTTCAGAGACCCAGTACTTC. Translating it yields CASSPNLGPSETQYF. The genes are TRBV18 and TRBJ2-5; D uncertain. The V gene's germline CDR1 is KGHSH and CDR2 LQKENI. Trimming took off 3 bases at V and 4 bases at J, with 15 bases between the two ends. The CDR3 sequence is 15 residues long.

The V call is TRBV2, the J call TRBJ2-5; 10 bases are a match to TRBD1. V lost 8 bases to trimming and J lost 1 base; unmatched junction nucleotides: 10. Germline V gene lookup returns CDR1 SNHLY and CDR2 FYNNEI. The CDR3 is 16 amino acids. The CDR3 loop reads CASLSQGQGPQETQYF. The CDR3 DNA sequence: TGTGCCAGCCTGTCCCAGGGACAGGGGCCCCAAGAGACCCAGTACTTC.

The chain has TRBV6-1 and TRBJ1-1, with D perhaps TRBD1 (5 bases). Trimming removed 6 bases from V and 4 bases from J, with 15 bases in between. This CDR3 contains 14 residues. Germline-derived CDR1 and CDR2 are MNHNS and SASEGT. The CDR3 DNA reads as TGTGCCAGCAGCTCCCCCGGGGGGATCACTGAAGCTTTCTTT. As protein: CASSSPGGITEAFF.

The V call is TRBV19, the J call TRBJ2-4; TRBD1 agrees at 7 bases. Germline V gene data show CDR1 as LNHDA and CDR2 as SQIVND (reference sequence). After removal of 2 bases from V and 7 bases from J, the junction contained 14 bases not matched to a gene. The CDR3 contains 17 residues. The CDR3 is CASSISPTGVVSNIQYF. The CDR3 bases are TGTGCCAGTAGTATATCACCTACAGGGGTGGTGTCGAACATTCAGTACTTC.

The chain carries TRBV5-1 and TRBJ2-3, with 15 bases identical to TRBD2. V was pared by 3 bases and J by 2 bases, with 13 bases of the junction left unmatched. The CDR3 covers 20 residues. Germline CDR1 reads SGHRS; CDR2 reads YFSETQ. This CDR3 is CASSWGLAGGDIINTDTQYF. The CDR3 region has the DNA TGCGCCAGCAGCTGGGGACTAGCGGGAGGAGACATTATCAACACAGATACGCAGTATTTT.

This clone showed up just a few times. The chain has TRBV18 and TRBJ2-7; 9 positions match TRBD1. Germline V gene data show CDR1 as KGHSH and CDR2 as LQKENI. This CDR3 is built from 16 residues. Losses at the gene ends were 6 bases for V and 5 bases for J; bases not matched to a gene: 14. CDR3 in DNA: TGTGCCAGCTCGCCTCTGGGCCGGGACAGGGCTCACGAGCAGTACTTC. It yields the protein CASSPLGRDRAHEQYF.

The V gene is TRBV4-1, the J gene TRBJ1-2; the D is unclear. Germline loops: CDR1 MGHRA, CDR2 YSYEKL. The germline V and J ends were trimmed by 0 bases and 10 bases, with 15 bases remaining between them. The CDR3 consists of 14 residues. DNA for the CDR3: TGCGCCAGCAGCCAAGATCCCAATTCGGAGCACTACACCTTC. It specifies CASSQDPNSEHYTF.

This chain joins TRBV27 and TRBJ2-1; 12 bases align to TRBD2. V lost 3 bases and J lost 9; bases outside the gene matches: 6. Germline V gene lookup returns CDR1 MNHEY and CDR2 SMNVEV (reference sequence). This CDR3 contains 15 residues. CDR3 sequence: CASSFLAGGVGEQFF. The CDR3 coding sequence is TGTGCCAGCAGTTTTCTAGCGGGGGGGGTCGGTGAGCAGTTCTTC.

Notes on this clone: The junction departs from germline at one end; a sequencing error may be responsible. The sample has other DNA sequences that encode this CDR3 too. CDR3 sequence (DNA): TGTGCCAGCAGCCCTCAAGACAGCTCCTATAATTCCCCCCTCCACTTT. This translates into CASSPQDSSYNSPLHF. The chain recombines TRBV28 with TRBJ1-6, with TRBD1 as a possible D gene (5 bases). Germline V gene data show CDR1 as MDHEN and CDR2 as SYDVKM. The CDR3 is 16 residues long.

V gene TRBV7-9 combines with J gene TRBJ2-7; TRBD2 is a possible D gene (5 bases). CDR1 and CDR2 from the germline V gene are SEHNR and FQNEAQ (reference sequence). The germline V and J ends were trimmed by 2 bases and 7 bases, with 24 bases remaining between them. CDR3 size: 17 residues. CDR3 loop: CASSLNPARSGSREQYF. The CDR3 DNA reads as TGTGCCAGCAGCTTAAATCCGGCTAGATCGGGGTCGCGGGAGCAGTACTTC.

This clone was detected a few times. The rearrangement uses TRBV5-1 and TRBJ1-1; tentative D call: TRBD1 (6 bases). The CDR3 length is 15 residues. Germline V gene lookup returns CDR1 SGHRS and CDR2 YFSETQ. With 1 base removed from V and 1 base from J, the gap between germline ends came to 11 bases. The CDR3 DNA is TGCGCCAGCAGCTTGACACAGGGCAGGAACACTGAAGCTTTCTTT. Protein: CASSLTQGRNTEAFF.

The chain recombines TRBV30 with TRBJ1-2; D remains unclear. The germline V gene has CDR1 GTSNPN and CDR2 SVGIG (reference sequence). V shed 3 bases and J shed 6 bases, with 8 bases lying between them. The CDR3 sequence is 11 residues long. The CDR3, as DNA: TGTGCCTGGAGCCTCTCCGATGGCTACACCTTC. Its protein product is CAWSLSDGYTF. Together with reference TRBV30 and TRBJ1-2, the CDR3 gives the full variable domain: SQTIHQWPATLVQPVGSPLSLECTVEGTSNPNLYWYRQAAGRGLQLLFYSVGIGQISSEVPQNLSASRPQDRQFILSSKKLLLSDSGFYLCAWSLSDGYTFGSGTRLTVV.

V is TRBV18 and J is TRBJ2-7, with 7 bases identical to TRBD1. Germline lookup yields CDR1 KGHSH and CDR2 LQKENI. V shed 1 base and J 3 bases; nucleotides not matched to a gene: 6. The CDR3 has 15 amino acids. The CDR3 region has the DNA TGTGCCAGCTCACCACTTGGACAGGCCTTCTACGAGCAGTACTTC. Protein sequence: CASSPLGQAFYEQYF.

The chain employs TRBV28 and TRBJ2-7, with no clear D. Deletions cut 2 bases from V and 0 bases from J, with 11 bases between. The CDR3 runs to 15 residues. The V gene's germline CDR1 is MDHEN and CDR2 SYDVKM. The CDR3 nucleotides read TGTGCCAGCAGTTTAGGGCCCTCAAGCTCCTACGAGCAGTACTTC. Protein sequence: CASSLGPSSSYEQYF.

DNA for the CDR3: TGTGCCAGCAGTGAGGAGACAGGGGGGAACTATGGCTACACCTTC. As protein: CASSEETGGNYGYTF. The chain uses TRBV2 and TRBJ1-2, with 9 bases matching TRBD1. The germline gives CDR1 SNHLY, CDR2 FYNNEI. The V gene end was trimmed by 3 bases and the J gene end by 2 bases; junction bases not matched to a gene: 4. The length of the CDR3 is 15 residues.

The chain couples TRBV9 to TRBJ1-2, with D possibly matching TRBD1 (5 bases). Deletions cut 4 bases from V and 8 bases from J, with 24 bases between. The CDR3 runs 16 residues. In germline, CDR1 is SGDLS, CDR2 YYNGEE. DNA for the CDR3: TGTGCCAGCAGCCCGGGCGGGGTCCCCTCGGGGCGGGGCTACACCTTC. Residues: CASSPGGVPSGRGYTF.

This clone has only one observation. V usage is TRBV5-8 and J usage is TRBJ2-3, with 11 bases that match TRBD2. The CDR3 contains 15 residues. Germline values: CDR1 SGHTS, CDR2 YDEGEE. Trimming removed 3 bases from V and 2 bases from J; junction bases left unmatched: 2. CDR3 in amino acids: CASSSGLAVTDTQYF. The DNA of the CDR3 is TGTGCCAGCAGCTCGGGACTAGCGGTCACAGATACGCAGTATTTT.

J is TRBJ1-2 and V is TRBV4-3; no clear D. Germline lookup yields CDR1 LGHNA and CDR2 YSLEER. The CDR3 has 14 residues. Deletions cut 4 bases from V and 4 bases from J, with 13 bases between. CDR3 in amino acids: CASSPESGGYGYTF. In DNA, the CDR3 is TGCGCCAGCAGCCCGGAGTCAGGAGGCTATGGCTACACCTTC.

The chain couples TRBV7-2 to TRBJ2-7, with TRBD2 matching over 11 bases. This CDR3 is 15 amino acids long. Germline CDR1 is SGHTA and CDR2 is FQGNSA. Unmatched junction bases numbered 5, after V lost 5 bases and J lost 2 bases. In DNA, the CDR3 is TGTGCCAGCAGCACTAGACTAGCGGGGCCCTACGAGCAGTACTTC. Its translation is CASSTRLAGPYEQYF. The variable domain in full, with the rest retrieved from reference TRBV7-2 and TRBJ2-7, is GAGVSQSPSNKVTEKGKDVELRCDPISGHTALYWYRQSLGQGLEFLIYFQGNSAPDKSGLPSDRFSAERTGGSVSTLTIQRTQQEDSAVYLCASSTRLAGPYEQYFGPGTRLTVT.

The chain carries TRBV4-3 and TRBJ2-1; tentative D call: TRBD2 (5 bases). This CDR3 spans 15 amino acids. V gave up 4 bases and J gave up 0 bases, with 10 bases separating them. Per the germline V gene, CDR1 is LGHNA and CDR2 is YSLEER. In DNA, the CDR3 is TGCGCCAGCAGCCCAACTAGAAGCTCCTACAATGAGCAGTTCTTC. It translates to CASSPTRSSYNEQFF.

This chain connects TRBV6-6 to TRBJ2-7; a possible D gene is TRBD1 (5 bases). The CDR3 loop spans 13 amino acids. V lost 7 bases, J lost 4 bases, and 14 bases lay in between. Germline assignment: CDR1 MNHNY and CDR2 SVGAGI (reference sequence). CDR3 loop: CASKEQVGYEQYF. CDR3 DNA sequence: TGTGCCAGCAAAGAACAGGTGGGATACGAGCAGTACTTC.